These T cell receptor beta chains were read from a single sample in a study of T-cell reconstitution after alpha-beta-depleted transplantation in children. One entry per CDR3 protein results from TCRdb running MiXCR on the PCR reads. The sample shows over 550,000 distinct CDR3 sequences, under 12% of them seen only once. The material sequenced was PBMCs from the stem cell graft donor, taken from the stem cell graft. The receptor source for this set is a human donor who donated a stem cell graft to a child with acute myeloid leukemia. Both conserved end residues are part of each CDR3. The D gene is left open where the match is weak. The size of a clone is reported for some rows only, either as once, few or many, or as a class for expanded clones.

>TRBJ2-1|.|TRBV20-1|few
CSASQGSRSYNEQFF
TGCAGTGCTAGTCAGGGCTCCAGGTCCTACAATGAGCAGTTCTTC
>TRBJ2-1|TRBD2|TRBV5-1|few
CASRARLAGGQDEQFF
TGCGCCAGCAGGGCCCGACTAGCGGGAGGGCAGGATGAGCAGTTCTTC
>TRBJ2-7|.|TRBV15|.
CATSRDSIPAGYEQYF
TGTGCCACCAGCAGAGATTCGATCCCGGCAGGCTACGAGCAGTACTTC
>TRBJ2-1|.|TRBV7-3|many
CASSLGVAAGDEQFF
TGTGCCAGCAGCTTAGGAGTAGCTGCGGGCGATGAGCAGTTCTTC
>TRBJ2-7|.|TRBV6-2/TRBV6-3|few
CASKETGAYYEQYF
TGTGCCAGCAAAGAGACGGGAGCTTACTACGAGCAGTACTTC
>TRBJ2-5|.|TRBV6-5|.
CASSYSTRDGETQYF
TGTGCCAGCAGTTACTCGACTAGGGACGGTGAGACCCAGTACTTC
>TRBJ2-1|TRBD2|TRBV11-2|.
CASSSSYRLAGPYNEQFF
TGTGCCAGCAGCTCCTCATACCGACTAGCGGGACCCTACAATGAGCAGTTCTTC
>TRBJ2-7|TRBD1|TRBV2|few
CASRRGQVNSYEQYF
TGTGCCAGCAGGAGGGGACAGGTTAACTCCTACGAGCAGTACTTC
>TRBJ1-2|.|TRBV28|few
CASSDLESAGYTF
TGTGCCAGCAGTGATCTCGAGTCGGCTGGCTACACCTTC
>TRBJ2-7|.|TRBV12-3/TRBV12-4|few
CASKLGHSSYEQYF
TGTGCCAGCAAACTCGGGCACAGCTCCTACGAGCAGTACTTC
>TRBJ2-4|TRBD2|TRBV7-2|few
CASTLASGREIAKNIQYF
TGTGCCAGCACCTTGGCTAGCGGGAGAGAGATAGCCAAAAACATTCAGTACTTC
>TRBJ2-1|TRBD1|TRBV20-1|many
CSASPGTAEQFF
TGCAGTGCTAGCCCCGGGACAGCCGAGCAGTTCTTC
>TRBJ2-7|.|TRBV28|many
CASSHGTYEQYF
TGTGCCAGCAGCCACGGGACCTACGAGCAGTACTTC
>TRBJ2-1|TRBD2|TRBV7-3|many
CASSLGLGTIDEQFF
TGTGCCAGCAGCTTAGGGCTAGGGACTATCGATGAGCAGTTCTTC
>TRBJ2-1|TRBD1|TRBV12-3/TRBV12-4|few
CASGKGAGPNEQFF
TGTGCCAGCGGAAAGGGGGCCGGGCCCAATGAGCAGTTCTTC
>TRBJ2-3|TRBD2|TRBV29-1|many
CSVSKWLAGETPDTQYF
TGCAGCGTCTCTAAGTGGTTAGCGGGAGAAACCCCAGATACGCAGTATTTT
>TRBJ2-7|TRBD2|TRBV7-6|.
CASSLGTSAYEQYF
TGTGCCAGCAGCTTAGGGACTAGCGCCTACGAGCAGTACTTC
>TRBJ2-1|TRBD2|TRBV6-2/TRBV6-3|few
CASSYPRLAGSNEQFF
TGTGCCAGCAGTTACCCCCGGCTAGCGGGGAGCAATGAGCAGTTCTTC
>TRBJ2-7|.|TRBV28|.
CASSLFRGQYF
TGTGCCAGCAGTTTATTCAGGGGGCAGTACTTC
>TRBJ1-1|.|TRBV20-1|.
CSADTTGVAFF
TGCAGTGCGGACACTACCGGAGTAGCTTTCTTT
>TRBJ2-3|TRBD2|TRBV7-2|.
CASSLVPGRGGDTQYF
TGTGCCAGCAGCTTAGTACCCGGGAGGGGAGGAGATACGCAGTATTTT
>TRBJ2-7|TRBD1|TRBV28|many
CATQGQPSYEQYF
TGTGCCACCCAGGGACAGCCCTCCTACGAGCAGTACTTC
>TRBJ1-2|.|TRBV10-3|many
CAISEKGDMGYTF
TGTGCCATCAGTGAAAAGGGAGACATGGGCTACACCTTC
>TRBJ1-5|.|TRBV20-1|many
CSASDPGHSNQPQHF
TGCAGTGCTAGCGATCCGGGCCATAGCAATCAGCCCCAGCATTTT
>TRBJ1-6|TRBD1|TRBV3-1|.
CASSQVHRGNNSPLHF
TGTGCCAGCAGCCAAGTCCACAGGGGGAATAATTCACCCCTCCACTTT
>TRBJ2-5|.|TRBV12-3/TRBV12-4|many
CASTLSGETQYF
TGTGCCAGCACCCTAAGCGGGGAGACCCAGTACTTC
>TRBJ1-2|.|TRBV7-2|few
CASSPLVGGFYGYTF
TGTGCCAGCAGCCCCTTGGTTGGGGGATTCTATGGCTACACCTTC
>TRBJ1-3|.|TRBV12-3/TRBV12-4|many
CASRRETVLGNTIYF
TGTGCCAGCAGAAGAGAGACGGTCTTAGGAAACACCATATATTTT
>TRBJ2-7|.|TRBV20-1|few
CSASAGGTYEQYF
TGCAGTGCTAGTGCCGGAGGAACCTACGAGCAGTACTTC
>TRBJ2-1|.|TRBV11-3|few
CASSLTSNNEQFF
TGTGCCAGCAGCTTAACTAGTAACAATGAGCAGTTCTTC